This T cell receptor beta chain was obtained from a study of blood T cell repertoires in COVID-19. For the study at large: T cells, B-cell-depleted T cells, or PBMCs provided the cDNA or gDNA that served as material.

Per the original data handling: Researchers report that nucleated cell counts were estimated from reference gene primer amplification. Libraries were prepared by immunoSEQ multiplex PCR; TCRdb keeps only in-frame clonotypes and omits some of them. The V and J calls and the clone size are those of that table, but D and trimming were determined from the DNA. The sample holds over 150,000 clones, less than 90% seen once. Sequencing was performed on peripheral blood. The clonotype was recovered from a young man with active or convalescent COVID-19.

The CDR3 nucleotides read TGTGCCAGCAGCCCCCGGGACAGTTATTTTAGCTCCTACGAGCAGTACTTC. Its translation: CASSPRDSYFSSYEQYF. The chain carries TRBV9 and TRBJ2-7, with 7 bases aligning to TRBD1. With V trimmed by 4 bases and J by 0 bases, 13 bases remained unmatched. Germline V gene lookup returns CDR1 SGDLS and CDR2 YYNGEE. The CDR3 is made up of 17 amino acids. Combining the CDR3 with reference TRBV9 and TRBJ2-7 gives the whole variable domain DSGVTQTPKHLITATGQRVTLRCSPRSGDLSVYWYQQSLDQGLQFLIQYYNGEERAKGNILERFSAQQFPDLHSELNLSSLELGDSALYFCASSPRDSYFSSYEQYFGPGTRLTVT.